Sequencing of this T cell receptor (beta chain) was carried out in a study of T-cell reconstitution after alpha-beta-depleted transplantation in children. For this clonotype: The antigen remains unidentified.

Trimming left V 4 bases short and J 4 bases short, with 18 bases between. CDR3 size: 16 residues. Germline assignment: CDR1 SGDLS and CDR2 YYNGEE. Study-wide results and limits: Surviving recipient T cells and intrathymic progenitors accounted for some patients' high TCRbeta diversity at day 60. Among T cells one year after transplant, newly produced cells accounted for most counts and diversity. As was reported, about two months after transplant, alpha-beta T cells came from several hundred expanded graft clones.

The TCRbeta library was prepared with unique molecular identifiers. MiXCR, run by TCRdb on the PCR reads, gives a single entry per CDR3 protein. The table lists 800,000 to 1,000,000 distinct CDR3 sequences, about 29% of them singletons, with roughly 30% in the top ten. The starting material was PBMCs, mostly from graft donor cells, obtained 360 days after TCRalphabeta/CD19-depleted stem cell transplant. This clonotype was obtained from a boy under two years old who had a stem cell transplant for SCID, so the T cells may come from the graft donor. J is TRBJ2-1 and V is TRBV9, with D perhaps given as TRBD1 or TRBD2 (6 bases each). The CDR3 sequence: CASSSHGGGPYNEQFF. The CDR3 DNA reads TGTGCCAGCAGCTCCCATGGTGGGGGGCCATACAATGAGCAGTTCTTC.